Below, 15 T cell receptor beta chains from the same sample are listed, as sequenced in a study of blood T cells in healthy people across ages. The use of a sample-barcoded 5' primer and a J-beta primer mix characterized a second PCR of about 7 to 12 cycles. TCRdb passed the 5' RACE reads through MiXCR, listing each CDR3 protein once. Of around 670,000 distinct CDR3 sequences listed, 25% to 30% were seen once; the top ten hold about a sixth. Sequenced input: blood. All receptors derive from a woman of 80 years or more in good health.

This clonotype was counted between two and nine times. The rearrangement links TRBV5-1 to TRBJ1-1; no clear D. Trimming pared 4 bases from V and 3 bases from J, leaving 13 bases between. Germline CDR1 and CDR2: SGHRS and YFSETQ. The length of the CDR3 is 14 residues. CDR3 DNA: TGCGCCAGCAGCGAACAACGAAAGGACACTGAAGCTTTCTTT. It encodes CASSEQRKDTEAFF.

This clonotype was seen a few times. The genes are TRBV6-2 or TRBV6-3 and TRBJ1-3; D remains ambiguous. The CDR3 consists of 14 residues. Germline V gene sequence: CDR1 MNHEY, CDR2 SVGEGT. Deletions cut 4 bases from V and 4 bases from J, with 11 bases between. The CDR3 is CASSSVGGGNTIYF. The CDR3 DNA reads TGTGCCAGCAGTTCCGTGGGCGGCGGAAACACCATATATTTT.

Many counts were recorded for this clonotype. This rearrangement joins TRBV5-1 to TRBJ2-4; D perhaps matches TRBD2 (6 bases). The CDR3 extends over 17 amino acids. The V gene's germline CDR1 is SGHRS and CDR2 YFSETQ. V lost 3 bases to trimming and J lost 1 base, with 17 bases between them. The CDR3 here is CASSYFSGDGAKNIQYF. In DNA, the CDR3 is TGCGCCAGCAGCTACTTTTCGGGAGATGGGGCCAAAAACATTCAGTACTTC.

This clonotype was seen repeatedly, ten times or more. The chain links TRBV6-1 to TRBJ2-4; D is possibly TRBD2 (6 bases). The CDR3 is 15 amino acids. V was clipped by 10 bases and J by 0 bases, with 16 bases between them. CDR1 is MNHNS, CDR2 SASEGT, per germline. The CDR3 bases are TGTGCCACCGAGAAGGGGACTCTAGCCAAAAACATTCAGTACTTC. As protein: CATEKGTLAKNIQYF.

With regard to this clonotype: This clone may be a read error of a much larger clone one base away. The rearrangement uses TRBV6-1 and TRBJ1-2; no clear D. This CDR3 spans 14 amino acids. Trimming stripped 9 bases from V and 5 bases from J, with 19 bases between. The germline CDR1 and CDR2 sequences are MNHNS and SASEGT. The CDR3, as DNA: TGTGCCAGTCTCCTTGGAGGACGGATATATGGCTACACCTTC. Its translation is CASLLGGRIYGYTF.

The genes are TRBV10-3 and TRBJ1-1, with 8 positions matching TRBD1. J lost 11 bases, V lost 7 bases, and 12 bases had no gene match. This CDR3 spans 13 amino acids. From germline, CDR1 is ENHRY and CDR2 SYGVKD. CDR3 sequence: CAIKARGQDDAFF. The CDR3 DNA reads as TGTGCCATCAAGGCCAGGGGGCAGGACGACGCTTTCTTT.

Many counts were recorded for this clonotype. The chain has TRBV6-2 or TRBV6-3 and TRBJ2-7; D gene ambiguous. V was shortened by 0 bases and J by 6 bases, with 18 bases between the two germline ends. The CDR3 is made up of 16 amino acids. Germline CDR1 is MNHEY and CDR2 is SVGEGT. In DNA, the CDR3 is TGTGCCAGCAGTTACTCCGAGGTCCTTCTATCTGGCGAGCAGTACTTC. Encoded protein: CASSYSEVLLSGEQYF.

This clonotype was counted many times. The V gene is TRBV3-1, the J gene TRBJ2-3; D gene ambiguous. V lost 4 bases and J 4 bases, leaving 12 bases between the germline ends. CDR1 is LGHDT and CDR2 is YNNKEL in the germline V gene (reference sequence). The CDR3 has 14 amino acids. The CDR3 DNA follows: TGTGCCAGCAGCCTTAAGACCGGGTCAGATACGCAGTATTTT. Protein: CASSLKTGSDTQYF.

There are a few counts of this clonotype. The chain combines TRBV18 with TRBJ1-1; TRBD1 might be the D (5 bases). The CDR3 is 15 amino acids. The ends were cut back, 4 bases at V and 3 bases at J, with 15 bases in the middle. Germline values: CDR1 KGHSH, CDR2 LQKENI. The chain's CDR3 is CASSLGRGVDTEAFF. CDR3 bases: TGTGCCAGCTCACTGGGGCGAGGGGTTGACACTGAAGCTTTCTTT.

This clonotype was found many times. This chain connects TRBV7-2 to TRBJ1-5, with D unclear. Germline assignment: CDR1 SGHTA and CDR2 FQGNSA. The V end was cut by 5 bases, the J end by 1 base, with 6 bases between. The CDR3 is made up of 13 amino acids. CDR3 region: CASSPLSNQPQHF. Here the CDR3 DNA reads TGTGCCAGCAGCCCTCTGAGCAATCAGCCCCAGCATTTT.

This clonotype has a count of ten or more. The chain employs TRBV11-2 and TRBJ1-6; tentatively, D is TRBD1 (5 bases). Per the germline V gene, CDR1 is SGHAT and CDR2 is FQNNGV. The CDR3 consists of 14 residues. The V and J ends lost 5 bases and 10 bases respectively, with 15 bases between them. The CDR3 spells CASSPGGRGSPLHF. The DNA of the CDR3 is TGTGCCAGCAGCCCAGGAGGTAGGGGATCACCCCTCCACTTT.

The chain links TRBV20-1 to TRBJ2-2; D call uncertain. Germline V gene sequence: CDR1 DFQATT, CDR2 SNEGSKA (reference sequence). CDR3 length: 11 amino acids. V lost 6 bases, J lost 5 bases, and 7 bases lay in between. Written as DNA, the CDR3 is TGCAGTGCCAGGAAGACCGGGGAGCTGTTTTTT. Protein: CSARKTGELFF.

The table lists this clonotype with many counts. The gene calls are TRBV6-1 and TRBJ2-4; possible D gene TRBD1, 5 bases. Trimming left V 0 bases short and J 0 bases short, with 9 bases between. The length of the CDR3 is 16 residues. CDR1 and CDR2 (germline): MNHNS, SASEGT. CDR3 protein: CASSEAAGPAKNIQYF. The CDR3 DNA reads as TGTGCCAGCAGTGAAGCGGCAGGGCCAGCCAAAAACATTCAGTACTTC.

The CDR3 nucleotides are TGCGCCAGCAGCTTGGATATGGCGAAACTGTTTTTT. Amino acid sequence: CASSLDMAKLFF. The V call is TRBV5-1, the J call TRBJ1-4; D not certain. CDR3 length: 12 amino acids. Trimming pared 0 bases from V and 11 bases from J, leaving 8 bases between. In germline, CDR1 is SGHRS, CDR2 YFSETQ.

This clonotype was counted between two and nine times. The chain is built from TRBV20-1 and TRBJ2-1; unclear D gene. CDR1 and CDR2 from the germline V gene are DFQATT and SNEGSKA (reference sequence). The CDR3 is made up of 12 amino acids. Trimming cost V 3 bases and J 9 bases, with 12 bases left between them. The CDR3 DNA reads TGCAGTGCTAGCGCGGTCGGTAGTGAGCAGTTCTTC. Translating it yields CSASAVGSEQFF.